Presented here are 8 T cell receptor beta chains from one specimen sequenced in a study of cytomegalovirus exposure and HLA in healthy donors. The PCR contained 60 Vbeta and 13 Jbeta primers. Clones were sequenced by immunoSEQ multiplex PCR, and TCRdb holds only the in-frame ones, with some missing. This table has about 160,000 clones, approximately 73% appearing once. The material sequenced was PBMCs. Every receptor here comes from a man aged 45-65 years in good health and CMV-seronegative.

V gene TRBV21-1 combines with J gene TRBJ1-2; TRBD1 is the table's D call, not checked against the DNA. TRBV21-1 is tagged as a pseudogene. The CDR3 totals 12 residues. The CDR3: CAIETGDYGYTF. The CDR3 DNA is TGTGCCATCGAGACAGGGGATTATGGCTACACCTTC.

The CDR3: CASRRTGDILNSPLHF. CDR3 in DNA: TGTGCCAGCCGCCGGACAGGGGACATCCTAAATTCACCCCTCCACTTT. The V and J genes are TRBV27 and TRBJ1-6, with 9 bases fitting TRBD1. The CDR3 loop spans 16 amino acids. The germline V gene has CDR1 MNHEY and CDR2 SMNVEV (reference sequence). Unmatched junction bases numbered 12, after V lost 8 bases and J lost 7 bases.

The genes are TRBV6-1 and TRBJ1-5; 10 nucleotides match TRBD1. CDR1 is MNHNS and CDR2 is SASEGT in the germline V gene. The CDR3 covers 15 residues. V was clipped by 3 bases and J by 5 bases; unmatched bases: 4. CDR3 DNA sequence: TGTGCCAGCAGTGAGACGACAGGGGGCTATCAGCCCCAGCATTTT. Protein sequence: CASSETTGGYQPQHF.

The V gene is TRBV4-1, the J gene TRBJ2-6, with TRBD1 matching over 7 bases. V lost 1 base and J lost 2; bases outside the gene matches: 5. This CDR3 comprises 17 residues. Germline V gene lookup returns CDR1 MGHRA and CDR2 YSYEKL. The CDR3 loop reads CASSQARQGPGANVLTF. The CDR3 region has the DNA TGCGCCAGCAGCCAAGCCCGACAGGGACCTGGGGCCAACGTCCTGACTTTC.

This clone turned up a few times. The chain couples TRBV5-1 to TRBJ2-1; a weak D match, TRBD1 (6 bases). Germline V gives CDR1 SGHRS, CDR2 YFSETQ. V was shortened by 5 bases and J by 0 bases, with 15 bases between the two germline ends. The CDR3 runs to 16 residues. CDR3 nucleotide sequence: TGCGCCAGCAGTTACATTACAGGGAGCTCCTACAATGAGCAGTTCTTC. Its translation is CASSYITGSSYNEQFF.

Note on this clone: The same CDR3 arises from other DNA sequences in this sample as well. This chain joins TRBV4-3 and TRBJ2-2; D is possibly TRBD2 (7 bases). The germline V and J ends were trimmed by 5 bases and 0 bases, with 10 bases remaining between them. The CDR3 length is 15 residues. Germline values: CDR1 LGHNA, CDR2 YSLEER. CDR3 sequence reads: CASSLGGANTGELFF. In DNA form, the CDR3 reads TGCGCCAGCAGCTTAGGGGGGGCGAACACCGGGGAGCTGTTTTTT.

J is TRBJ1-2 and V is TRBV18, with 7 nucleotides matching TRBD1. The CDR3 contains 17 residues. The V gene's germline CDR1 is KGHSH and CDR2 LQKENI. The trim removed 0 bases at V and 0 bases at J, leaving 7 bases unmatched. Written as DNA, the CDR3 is TGTGCCAGCTCACCACCATTAGGGACAGCTTCTAACTATGGCTACACCTTC. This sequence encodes CASSPPLGTASNYGYTF.

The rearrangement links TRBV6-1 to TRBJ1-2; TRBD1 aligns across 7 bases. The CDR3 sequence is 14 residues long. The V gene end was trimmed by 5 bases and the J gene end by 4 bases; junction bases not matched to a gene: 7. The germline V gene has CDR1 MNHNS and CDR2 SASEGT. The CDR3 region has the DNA TGTGCCAGCAGTAGGACAGGAAGTCTCTATGGCTACACCTTC. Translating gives CASSRTGSLYGYTF.